The 17 T cell receptor beta chains below were found in one sample sequenced in a study of blood T cell repertoires in COVID-19. This table comes from immunoSEQ multiplex PCR, and its TCRdb copy is limited to in-frame clones, with some not included. The data show 300,000 to 350,000 clones, around 90% seen once. The sample was peripheral blood. The receptors shown here come from a woman aged 18-30 years who had recovered from COVID-19.

The genes are TRBV18 and TRBJ2-1; D possibly corresponds to TRBD1 (6 bases). Trimming shortened V by 2 bases and J by 7 bases, and 12 bases separated the two germline ends. The CDR3 extends over 14 amino acids. Per germline, CDR1 KGHSH and CDR2 LQKENI. The CDR3 here is CASSPGTPRNEQFF. The CDR3 nucleotides are TGTGCCAGCTCACCAGGGACACCTAGGAATGAGCAGTTCTTC.

The rearrangement uses TRBV6-5 and TRBJ2-7, with D perhaps matching TRBD2 (7 bases). This CDR3 spans 15 amino acids. Trimming stripped 0 bases from V and 4 bases from J, with 13 bases between. Germline values: CDR1 MNHEY, CDR2 SVGAGI. The CDR3 is CASSYSRGGGYEQYV. In DNA form, the CDR3 reads TGTGCCAGCAGTTACTCGAGAGGGGGGGGTTACGAGCAGTACGTC.

In DNA form, the CDR3 reads TGTGCCAGCAGCTTGCAAACCTCAGGGGCTGGCACTGAAGCTTTCTTT. It specifies CASSLQTSGAGTEAFF. The chain uses TRBV7-2 and TRBJ1-1, with D possibly TRBD1 on 6 matching bases. V was trimmed by 3 bases and J by 4 bases, leaving 18 bases between them. Germline loops: CDR1 SGHTA, CDR2 FQGNSA. The CDR3 consists of 16 residues. Drawing the rest from reference TRBV7-2 and TRBJ1-1, the complete variable domain is GAGVSQSPSNKVTEKGKDVELRCDPISGHTALYWYRQSLGQGLEFLIYFQGNSAPDKSGLPSDRFSAERTGGSVSTLTIQRTQQEDSAVYLCASSLQTSGAGTEAFFGQGTRLTVV.

J is TRBJ2-2 and V is TRBV4-1; 7 positions agree with TRBD2. The junction had 8 bases not matched to a gene; V was cut back by 2 bases and J by 2 bases. The CDR3 extends over 17 amino acids. Germline V lookup: CDR1 MGHRA, CDR2 YSYEKL. The CDR3 DNA reads TGCGCCAGCAGCCAAAAAAGGGCTAGCGGAAACACCGGGGAGCTGTTTTTT. It codes for CASSQKRASGNTGELFF.

V is TRBV7-9 and J is TRBJ2-3, with 10 bases aligning to TRBD2. The trim removed 5 bases at V and 2 bases at J, leaving 7 bases unmatched. Germline lookup yields CDR1 SEHNR and CDR2 FQNEAQ (reference sequence). CDR3 size: 16 residues. The chain's CDR3 is CASSHILAGVTDTQYF. CDR3 sequence (DNA): TGTGCCAGCAGCCATATTCTAGCGGGAGTCACAGATACGCAGTATTTT.

The rearrangement links TRBV11-3 to TRBJ1-2, with a tentative D call TRBD1 (6 bases). The CDR3 length is 13 residues. The ends were cut back, 5 bases at V and 8 bases at J, with 15 bases in the middle. The germline gives CDR1 SGHNT, CDR2 YENEEA. CDR3 nucleotide sequence: TGTGCCAGCAGCCGCCCAGGGGATAGGGGCTACACCTTC. It yields the protein CASSRPGDRGYTF.

The V and J genes are TRBV7-9 and TRBJ1-1; unclear D gene. V lost 4 bases and J 10 bases, leaving 13 bases between the germline ends. The CDR3 runs to 12 residues. In germline, CDR1 is SEHNR, CDR2 FQNEAQ (reference sequence). The CDR3 loop reads CASSSFGRLAFF. The CDR3 DNA sequence: TGTGCCAGCAGCTCATTCGGGAGGTTAGCTTTCTTT.

The chain employs TRBV30 and TRBJ2-7; D uncertain. The CDR3 consists of 13 residues. The V gene lost 0 bases and the J gene lost 7 bases, with 13 bases spanning the gap. Germline V gene lookup returns CDR1 GTSNPN and CDR2 SVGIG (reference sequence). The CDR3 is CAWSVAWVGEQYV. CDR3 DNA: TGTGCCTGGAGTGTAGCGTGGGTAGGAGAGCAGTACGTC.

The chain combines TRBV19 with TRBJ2-3; D uncertain. This CDR3 has 11 residues. Germline V gene lookup returns CDR1 LNHDA and CDR2 SQIVND (reference sequence). The V and J ends lost 7 bases and 7 bases respectively, with 9 bases between them. In DNA, the CDR3 is TGTGCCAGTAAGCATGTTTATACGCAGTATTTT. This sequence encodes CASKHVYTQYF. The variable domain in full, with the rest retrieved from reference TRBV19 and TRBJ2-3, is DGGITQSPKYLFRKEGQNVTLSCEQNLNHDAMYWYRQDPGQGLRLIYYSQIVNDFQKGDIAEGYSVSREKKESFPLTVTSAQKNPTAFYLCASKHVYTQYFGPGTRLTVL.

J is TRBJ2-1 and V is TRBV6-2 or TRBV6-3; 9 bases are shared with TRBD1. Germline CDR1 MNHEY, CDR2 SVGEGT. Trimming took 6 bases from V and 2 from J; bases not matched to a gene: 8. This CDR3 has 16 amino acids. The CDR3 coding sequence is TGTGCCAGCAGCCCGCGCACAGGGGGCCCCTACAATGAGCAGTTCTTC. This translates into CASSPRTGGPYNEQFF.

This clone was counted a single time. The gene calls are TRBV9 and TRBJ2-1; 7 bases are a match to TRBD1. The CDR3 runs 14 residues. With V trimmed by 4 bases and J by 10 bases, 11 bases remained unmatched. Germline CDR1 is SGDLS and CDR2 is YYNGEE. CDR3 nucleotide sequence: TGTGCCAGCAGCTCCCGGGACAGTTTAGAGGAGCAGTTCTTC. Translated, it gives CASSSRDSLEEQFF.

This clone has just one count. CDR3 sequence: CASSVAKREKHNEQFF. Here the CDR3 DNA reads TGTGCCAGCAGCGTAGCTAAGCGGGAGAAGCACAATGAGCAGTTCTTC. This sequence joins TRBV9 and TRBJ2-1; 8 bases are a match to TRBD2. V lost 0 bases and J lost 5; bases outside the gene matches: 7. Per the germline V gene, CDR1 is SGDLS and CDR2 is YYNGEE. This CDR3 has 16 amino acids.

The chain recombines TRBV5-1 with TRBJ2-3, with 8 bases lining up with TRBD2. CDR3 length: 15 residues. Germline values: CDR1 SGHRS, CDR2 YFSETQ. The V segment lost 3 bases and the J segment 1 base; nucleotides outside the gene matches: 4. The CDR3 sequence is CASSSTSGGTDTQYF. For the CDR3, the DNA is TGCGCCAGCAGCTCCACTAGCGGAGGCACAGATACGCAGTATTTT.

V is TRBV7-2 and J is TRBJ1-2, with a possible D match to TRBD1 (6 bases). The CDR3 is 15 amino acids. Germline V gives CDR1 SGHTA, CDR2 FQGNSA. Trimming cost V 3 bases and J 2 bases, with 13 bases left between them. CDR3 protein: CASSFRAGENYGYTF. CDR3 nucleotide sequence: TGTGCCAGCAGCTTTAGGGCAGGGGAGAACTATGGCTACACCTTC.

The V gene is TRBV12-3 or TRBV12-4, the J gene TRBJ2-7, with 9 positions matching TRBD2. This CDR3 has 13 residues. With V trimmed by 6 bases and J by 7 bases, 7 bases remained unmatched. The CDR3 here is CASSLKLAGEQYV. In nucleotides, the CDR3 is TGTGCCAGCAGCCTGAAGCTAGCGGGGGAGCAGTACGTC.

This clone was seen just once. This chain joins TRBV4-3 and TRBJ2-2; 10 bases fit TRBD2. The J segment lost 4 bases and the V segment lost 2 bases, leaving 4 bases of the junction unmatched. The V gene's germline CDR1 is LGHNA and CDR2 YSLEER. The CDR3 covers 16 residues. CDR3 sequence reads: CASSQQAGGPTGELFF. In DNA, the CDR3 is TGCGCCAGCAGCCAACAAGCGGGAGGGCCCACCGGGGAGCTGTTTTTT.

V gene TRBV4-3 combines with J gene TRBJ2-1; no clear D. The CDR3 is 14 residues long. The germline CDR1 and CDR2 sequences are LGHNA and YSLEER. Trimming removed 0 bases at V and 6 bases at J, with 9 bases between. The CDR3: CASSQDFRSNEQFF. The CDR3 region has the DNA TGCGCCAGCAGCCAAGATTTTCGGTCCAATGAGCAGTTCTTC.